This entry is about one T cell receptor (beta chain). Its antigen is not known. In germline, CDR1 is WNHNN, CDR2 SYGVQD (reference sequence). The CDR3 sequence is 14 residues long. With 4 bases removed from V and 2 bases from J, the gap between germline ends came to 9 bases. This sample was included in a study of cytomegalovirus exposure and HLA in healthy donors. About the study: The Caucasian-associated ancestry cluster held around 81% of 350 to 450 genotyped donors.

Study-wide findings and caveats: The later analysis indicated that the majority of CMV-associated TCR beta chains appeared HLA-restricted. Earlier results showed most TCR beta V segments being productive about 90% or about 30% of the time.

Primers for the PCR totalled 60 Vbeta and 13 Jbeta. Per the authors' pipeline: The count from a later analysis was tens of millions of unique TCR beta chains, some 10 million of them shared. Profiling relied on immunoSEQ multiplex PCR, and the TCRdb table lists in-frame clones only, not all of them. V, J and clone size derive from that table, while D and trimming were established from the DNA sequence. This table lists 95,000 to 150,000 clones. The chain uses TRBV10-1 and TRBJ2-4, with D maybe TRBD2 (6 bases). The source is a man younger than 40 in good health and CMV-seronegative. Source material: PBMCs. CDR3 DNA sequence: TGCGCCAGCAGTGCGGGGGACCCCAAAAACATTCAGTACTTC. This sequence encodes CASSAGDPKNIQYF.